Only a few counts were recorded for the clone carrying this TCR beta chain. Its antigen is unknown. Germline CDR1 MNHEY, CDR2 SVGAGI. The CDR3 sequence is 13 residues long. V gave up 6 bases and J gave up 3 bases, with 11 bases separating them. Via MiXCR, TCRdb re-called the 5' RACE reads, giving one row per CDR3 protein. The sample lists roughly 380,000 distinct CDR3 sequences; approximately 27% were seen once. The data originate from a study of T-cell memory formation after mild COVID-19. General study results and limits: From day 15 to 85, contracting clones were balanced between CD4 and CD8, whereas later expanders leaned toward CD4+.

This rearrangement joins TRBV6-5 to TRBJ1-2; possible D gene TRBD1, 5 bases. Sequencing used PBMCs or a T cell subset sorted from them (not recorded which). This sequence was found in an adult woman who had mild COVID-19 (a few samples of this study predate the infection). Cell type and time point are not known. The CDR3 here is CASSPGTYYGYTF. Here the CDR3 DNA reads TGTGCCAGCAGCCCCGGGACCTACTATGGCTACACCTTC.